This record concerns one T cell receptor (beta chain) sequence. Antigen unknown. This sample is drawn from a study of shared clonotypes between healthy human individuals. Overall study context: Researchers assigned three CD4 naive, three CD4 memory, two CD8 naive and one CD8 memory plate to each donor.

CDR3 length: 15 amino acids. Germline trimming cut 2 bases from V and 4 bases from J; bases unmatched to any gene: 6. Germline V gene data show CDR1 as SGHRS and CDR2 as YFSETQ. Free of recent acute infections or vaccinations, the donors were healthy HIV-negative adults. Clones were read by immunoSEQ multiplex PCR, and TCRdb kept only the in-frame ones, dropping some. The data hold about 1.1 million clones, with roughly 80% observed a single time. General study findings and limits: Researchers found naive subsets generally carried larger estimated richness than memory subsets.

The chain carries TRBV5-1 and TRBJ1-2; 9 nucleotides match TRBD1. The source material was memory CD4+ T cells from PBMCs. Subset denoted: CD45RA-negative fraction. The sequence was obtained from a man between 18 and 29 years old in good health. Some clones in this sample may be carry-over from other donors' samples. The CDR3 region is CASSFGDREFYGYTF. For the CDR3, the DNA is TGCGCCAGCAGCTTCGGGGACAGGGAATTCTATGGCTACACCTTC. Filled out from reference TRBV5-1 and TRBJ1-2, the complete variable domain reads KAGVTQTPRYLIKTRGQQVTLSCSPISGHRSVSWYQQTPGQGLQFLFEYFSETQRNKGNFPGRFSGRQFSNSRSEMNVSTLELGDSALYLCASSFGDREFYGYTFGSGTRLTVV.